These 25 T cell receptor beta chains originate from one sample sequenced in a study of regulatory T cells in long-lasting Graves disease. Noted time point: newly diagnosed GD, antithyroid drugs for less than 3 months. Following extraction of RNA from PBMCs, that RNA was used to make the TCR library. Building of the TCR beta libraries involved iRepertoire HTBI primers and Arm-PCR of CDR3 regions. TCRdb reanalysed the multiplex PCR reads using MiXCR and keeps one entry per CDR3 protein. Among about 470,000 distinct CDR3 sequences, around 14% were seen once, and the ten largest hold roughly a sixth. This same sample was also part of a study on T cells in Graves' hyperthyroidism and ophthalmopathy.

This sample comprised peripheral blood mononuclear cells (PBMCs), obtained at new diagnosis, from a patient treated with antithyroid drugs. The source of these receptors is a woman aged 30 to 39 with Graves disease.

This clonotype was seen only a few times. The chain couples TRBV7-9 to TRBJ2-7, with D possibly being TRBD1 (5 bases). Germline V gives CDR1 SEHNR, CDR2 FQNEAQ (reference sequence). The CDR3 contains 18 residues. The V gene lost 2 bases and the J gene lost 5 bases, with 25 bases spanning the gap. The CDR3 DNA reads as TGTGCCAGCAGCTTATTCCTCGGACGTGAGTCCAGGGTTGACGAGCAGTACTTC. It is translated as CASSLFLGRESRVDEQYF.

This clonotype was observed many times. The CDR3 reads CATSDLQADSSTDTQYF. The CDR3 DNA reads as TGTGCCACCAGTGATTTGCAGGCGGACAGTAGCACAGATACGCAGTATTTT. The rearrangement links TRBV24-1 to TRBJ2-3; tentatively, D is TRBD1 (6 bases). Germline CDR1 reads KGHDR; CDR2 reads SFDVKD. This CDR3 comprises 17 residues. V lost 0 bases to trimming and J lost 0 bases, with 12 bases between them.

A few counts support this clonotype. The chain has TRBV6-1 and TRBJ1-2; weak D call: TRBD1 (5 bases). This CDR3 region has 12 residues. V was shortened by 8 bases and J by 4 bases, with 11 bases between the two germline ends. Germline CDR1 and CDR2: MNHNS and SASEGT. The CDR3 region has the DNA TGTGCCAGCGGCCAGGGCGGCTATGGCTACACCTTC. Amino acid sequence: CASGQGGYGYTF.

This clonotype has only one observation. The chain combines TRBV28 with TRBJ2-7, with TRBD1 matching 11 bases. Germline V lookup: CDR1 MDHEN, CDR2 SYDVKM. V shed 3 bases, J shed 3 bases, and the junction held 22 bases outside the gene matches. The CDR3 is 21 amino acids. CDR3 coding DNA: TGTGCCAGCAGTTTCCTACCTACCAATCCCACGGGGACAGGGGGGCTCTACGAGCAGTACTTC. Its protein is CASSFLPTNPTGTGGLYEQYF. The variable domain in full, with the rest retrieved from reference TRBV28 and TRBJ2-7, is DVKVTQSSRYLVKRTGEKVFLECVQDMDHENMFWYRQDPGLGLRLIYFSYDVKMKEKGDIPEGYSVSREKKERFSLILESASTNQTSMYLCASSFLPTNPTGTGGLYEQYFGPGTRLTVT.

This clonotype was found many times. The rearrangement uses TRBV7-2 and TRBJ2-2, with D tentatively TRBD1 or TRBD2 (5 bases each). Trimming took 11 bases from V and 0 from J, leaving 16 bases between them. Germline CDR1 SGHTA, CDR2 FQGNSA. This CDR3 has 15 residues. The CDR3 DNA sequence: TGTGCCGAGGGCCAGGGCTCGACGAACACCGGGGAGCTGTTTTTT. Residues: CAEGQGSTNTGELFF.

This clonotype was picked up many times. The chain couples TRBV3-1 to TRBJ2-3; D possibly uses TRBD1 or TRBD2 (5 bases each). Deletions cut 5 bases from V and 4 bases from J, with 7 bases between. The CDR3 length is 12 residues. Germline values: CDR1 LGHDT, CDR2 YNNKEL (reference sequence). The CDR3 DNA follows: TGTGCCAGCAGCAGGGACGCAGATACGCAGTATTTT. Translating it yields CASSRDADTQYF.

This clonotype has just a few counts. V and J are TRBV14 and TRBJ1-2, with a weak D call TRBD1 (6 bases). The CDR3 loop spans 15 amino acids. The germline V gene has CDR1 SGHDN and CDR2 FVKESK. V lost 0 bases and J lost 5, with 13 bases in between. CDR3 nucleotides: TGTGCCAGCAGCCAAGAGAGGAACAGGGCATATGGCTACACCTTC. The encoded protein is CASSQERNRAYGYTF.

This clonotype was observed at least ten times. The CDR3 region has the DNA TGTGCCAGCAGCTGGGAGGGACTAGCGGGAGTAGAGCAGTACTTC. It encodes CASSWEGLAGVEQYF. The V call is TRBV5-5, the J call TRBJ2-7; TRBD2 aligns across 14 bases. The CDR3 has 15 amino acids. Germline CDR1 is SGHKS and CDR2 is YYEKEE (reference sequence). V dropped 3 bases and J dropped 7; count of bases not matched to a gene: 6.

The J gene is TRBJ2-3, the V gene TRBV6-5; TRBD2 aligns across 9 bases. J gave up 8 bases and V 0 bases, and 9 bases lay outside the gene matches. CDR1 is MNHEY and CDR2 is SVGAGI in the germline V gene. The CDR3 sequence is 16 residues long. The CDR3 loop reads CASSYSIAGAQGTQYF. CDR3 nucleotide sequence: TGTGCCAGCAGTTACTCGATAGCGGGAGCACAGGGTACGCAGTATTTT.

The genes are TRBV11-2 and TRBJ2-5; unclear D gene. The CDR3 length is 15 residues. Germline V lookup: CDR1 SGHAT, CDR2 FQNNGV. V was pared by 0 bases and J by 6 bases, with 14 bases between. The CDR3 protein is CASSLDPAGSKTQYF. The CDR3 DNA reads as TGTGCCAGCAGCTTAGATCCAGCAGGCAGTAAGACCCAGTACTTC. The full variable domain, with the rest looked up from reference TRBV11-2 and TRBJ2-5, is EAGVAQSPRYKIIEKRQSVAFWCNPISGHATLYWYQQILGQGPKLLIQFQNNGVVDDSQLPKDRFSAERLKGVDSTLKIQPAKLEDSAVYLCASSLDPAGSKTQYFGPGTRLLVL.

The chain is built from TRBV9 and TRBJ2-1; 10 nucleotides agree with TRBD1. Germline loops: CDR1 SGDLS, CDR2 YYNGEE. This CDR3 has 16 residues. J lost 6 bases, V lost 1 base, and 7 bases had no gene match. The CDR3 DNA reads TGTGCCAGCAGCGTACCGGGACAGGGGATCAGCAATGAGCAGTTCTTC. Translated: CASSVPGQGISNEQFF.

This clonotype has more than one count but fewer than ten. CDR3 sequence: CSVMRGTGAEQYF. CDR3 coding DNA: TGCAGCGTTATGCGTGGGACAGGGGCTGAGCAGTACTTC. The J gene is TRBJ2-7, the V gene TRBV29-1, with 10 nucleotides matching TRBD1. The germline V gene encodes CDR1 SQVTM and CDR2 ANQGSEA. CDR3 length: 13 amino acids. The junction had 8 bases not matched to a gene; V was cut back by 5 bases and J by 7 bases.

This clonotype has at least ten counts. The chain joins TRBV12-5 to TRBJ2-5; the D is unclear. V lost 6 bases to trimming and J lost 5 bases, with 13 bases between them. The CDR3 has 13 residues. Per the germline V gene, CDR1 is LGHNT and CDR2 is FRNRAP. The CDR3 spells CASGKDLRETQYF. The CDR3 DNA follows: TGTGCTAGTGGCAAGGACCTCCGTGAGACCCAGTACTTC.

This clonotype came up many times. The chain carries TRBV11-2 and TRBJ2-1; D gene uncertain. Between the trimmed V and J ends, which lost 0 bases and 7 bases, there was a span of 13 bases. CDR1 is SGHAT and CDR2 is FQNNGV in the germline V gene. The CDR3 length is 15 residues. CDR3 in DNA: TGTGCCAGCAGCTTAGAGGCTAGTATACGTAATGAGCAGTTCTTC. Its protein product is CASSLEASIRNEQFF.

About this clonotype itself: Given a much more abundant clone one base away, this may be a read error. The gene calls are TRBV28 and TRBJ1-2; no clear D gene. The ends were cut back, 5 bases at V and 4 bases at J, with 14 bases in the middle. In germline, CDR1 is MDHEN, CDR2 SYDVKM. The CDR3 consists of 14 residues. The CDR3 region has the DNA TGTGCCAGCAGTGATTTGAGCAGGACCTATGGCTACACCTTC. This encodes CASSDLSRTYGYTF.

This clonotype has at least ten counts. J is TRBJ2-7 and V is TRBV27; no definite D call. This CDR3 contains 13 residues. The V gene's germline CDR1 is MNHEY and CDR2 SMNVEV (reference sequence). Trimming took off 3 bases at V and 6 bases at J, with 12 bases between the two ends. The CDR3, as DNA: TGTGCCAGCAGTTTGGGTCCGGCGGCCGAGCAGTACTTC. Translated, it gives CASSLGPAAEQYF.

This clonotype was counted ten times or more. CDR3 in amino acids: CASSGYRDRGEQYF. CDR3 nucleotide sequence: TGTGCCAGCAGTGGATACCGGGACAGGGGGGAGCAGTACTTC. The J gene is TRBJ2-7, the V gene TRBV28; 11 bases match TRBD1. The CDR3 covers 14 residues. Germline loops: CDR1 MDHEN, CDR2 SYDVKM. V was pared by 5 bases and J by 7 bases, with 7 bases of the junction left unmatched.

This clonotype occurred many times. The V and J genes are TRBV6-5 and TRBJ2-1; 14 bases are a match to TRBD2. J gave up 7 bases and V 2 bases, and 4 bases lay outside the gene matches. The CDR3 is 16 residues long. Germline values: CDR1 MNHEY, CDR2 SVGAGI. The CDR3: CASSYTWTSGGNEQFF. The CDR3 region has the DNA TGTGCCAGCAGTTACACGTGGACTAGCGGGGGGAATGAGCAGTTCTTC.

CDR3 region: CASSSGWEGHDEQFF. The CDR3 bases are TGTGCCAGCAGCTCAGGGTGGGAGGGCCATGATGAGCAGTTCTTC. V is TRBV7-9 and J is TRBJ2-1; 7 nucleotides align to TRBD2. Germline CDR1 is SEHNR and CDR2 is FQNEAQ (reference sequence). The CDR3 contains 15 residues. V was clipped by 4 bases and J by 8 bases; unmatched bases: 11.

This clonotype has at least ten counts. The gene calls are TRBV5-1 and TRBJ2-3; D may be TRBD1 (6 bases). CDR1 and CDR2 (germline): SGHRS, YFSETQ. The length of the CDR3 is 16 residues. V shed 4 bases and J shed 2 bases, with 17 bases lying between them. The CDR3 protein is CASSRGSGSATDTQYF. The CDR3 DNA sequence: TGCGCCAGCAGCAGGGGGTCGGGCAGCGCCACAGATACGCAGTATTTT.

This clonotype has only a few counts. V and J are TRBV13 and TRBJ2-5, with 8 bases that match TRBD2. The length of the CDR3 is 14 residues. The germline gives CDR1 PRHDT, CDR2 FYEKMQ (reference sequence). With V trimmed by 0 bases and J by 5 bases, 2 bases remained unmatched. The CDR3 DNA sequence: TGTGCCAGCAGCTTAGGCCGGGGGGGGGAGACCCAGTACTTC. As protein: CASSLGRGGETQYF. The full variable domain, completed using reference TRBV13 and TRBJ2-5, is AAGVIQSPRHLIKEKRETATLKCYPIPRHDTVYWYQQGPGQDPQFLISFYEKMQSDKGSIPDRFSAQQFSDYHSELNMSSLELGDSALYFCASSLGRGGETQYFGPGTRLLVL.

This clonotype was detected ten times or more. The chain recombines TRBV30 with TRBJ2-5, with no clear D. The V end was cut by 8 bases, the J end by 4 bases, with 11 bases between. The length of the CDR3 is 11 residues. The germline CDR1 and CDR2 sequences are GTSNPN and SVGIG (reference sequence). The CDR3 region is CARLAGETQYF. The CDR3, as DNA: TGTGCCCGTCTTGCCGGAGAGACCCAGTACTTC.

This clonotype was seen a handful of times. The V and J genes are TRBV20-1 and TRBJ1-5; D gene unclear. This CDR3 spans 11 amino acids. In germline, CDR1 is DFQATT, CDR2 SNEGSKA (reference sequence). The germline V and J ends were trimmed by 2 bases and 7 bases, with 6 bases remaining between them. The DNA for the CDR3 is TGCAGTGCTAGACAGTCCCAGCCCCAGCATTTT. Residues: CSARQSQPQHF.

In this sample, this clonotype turned up a few times. The chain carries TRBV14 and TRBJ1-1; weak D call: TRBD1 (5 bases). V shed 0 bases and J shed 4 bases, with 15 bases lying between them. Germline V gene sequence: CDR1 SGHDN, CDR2 FVKESK. There are 16 residues in the CDR3. The CDR3, as DNA: TGTGCCAGCAGCCAAGATGAGGGGAGATTTATCACTGAAGCTTTCTTT. Protein product: CASSQDEGRFITEAFF.

This clonotype was counted many times. The chain combines TRBV6-5 with TRBJ1-1, with TRBD1 identical over 8 bases. This CDR3 comprises 15 residues. The V gene end was trimmed by 2 bases and the J gene end by 5 bases; junction bases not matched to a gene: 7. CDR1 is MNHEY and CDR2 is SVGAGI in the germline V gene. CDR3 residues: CASSYGGRGHTEAFF. CDR3 bases: TGTGCCAGCAGTTACGGGGGCAGGGGGCATACTGAAGCTTTCTTT.